The sequence of this T cell receptor beta chain was determined in a study of OX40 agonist ivuxolimab in advanced cancers. Study information: Previous treatment with anti-PD-1, anti-PD-L1 or anti-CTLA-4 therapy was allowed; under 50% had received some. Findings of the study overall: Normalized expansion of T-cell clones was also low for some nonresponders.

Generated by immunoSEQ multiplex PCR, the TCRdb table keeps only in-frame clones and is missing some. Among fewer than 85,000 clones, around 80% were seen once, and the ten largest hold 0.76%. CDR1 is MDHEN and CDR2 is SYDVKM in the germline V gene. Trimming took off 1 base at V and 0 bases at J, with 10 bases between the two ends. The CDR3 totals 15 residues. Of note for this clone: What it binds is unknown.

The rearrangement uses TRBV28 and TRBJ2-7; D is unclear. The source material was CD4+ or CD8+ T cells sorted from blood, sampled in a trial of the OX40 agonist ivuxolimab. This TCR came from an adult with an advanced solid tumor such as melanoma, head and neck, liver or kidney cancer. CDR3 loop: CASSLLGQNSYEQYF. CDR3 nucleotide sequence: TGTGCCAGCAGTTTATTGGGCCAGAACTCCTACGAGCAGTACTTC.